These 3 T cell receptor beta chains were sequenced from one sample in a study of CD4 and CD8 cells across lung adenocarcinoma regions. Each CDR3 protein is one row after TCRdb ran MiXCR on the PCR reads. The data hold 24,000 or so distinct CDR3 sequences, with 40% to 65% observed a single time. The sequenced sample consisted of CD4+ T cells from the center of a lung tumor. These receptors were collected from a male donor with lung adenocarcinoma. The CD4 and CD8 labels of this study may be unreliable.

This clonotype was picked up many times. A read error may be the cause here, since a much bigger clone is one base away. V is TRBV7-2 and J is TRBJ2-1, with TRBD2 as a possible D gene (5 bases). Trimming removed 7 bases from V and 13 bases from J, with 14 bases in between. Per the germline V gene, CDR1 is SGHTA and CDR2 is FQGNSA. The CDR3 covers 11 residues. The CDR3 region is CASTPGETQFF. The CDR3 nucleotides read TGTGCCAGCACCCCCGGGGAGACCCAGTTCTTC. Full variable domain (missing parts from reference TRBV7-2 and TRBJ2-1): GAGVSQSPSNKVTEKGKDVELRCDPISGHTALYWYRQSLGQGLEFLIYFQGNSAPDKSGLPSDRFSAERTGGSVSTLTIQRTQQEDSAVYLCASTPGETQFFGPGTRLTVL.

Notes on this clonotype: The junction departs from the called germline gene at one end, perhaps through a read error. The V call is TRBV7-7, the J call TRBJ2-4; D is ambiguous. The CDR3 runs to 13 residues. Germline V CDR1 and CDR2: SSHAT, FNYEAQ (reference sequence). The CDR3 DNA follows: TGTGCTAGCAGCTTAAGGGAATTGGGTGAGCAGTACTTC. The encoded protein is CASSLRELGEQYF.

This clonotype has just a few counts. This chain connects TRBV3-1 to TRBJ2-1; 9 bases are shared with TRBD2. This CDR3 region has 15 residues. The V segment lost 1 base and the J segment 9 bases; nucleotides outside the gene matches: 7. Per the germline V gene, CDR1 is LGHDT and CDR2 is YNNKEL (reference sequence). The CDR3 loop reads CASSQGDSGRGEQFF. CDR3 nucleotide sequence: TGTGCCAGCAGCCAAGGTGATAGCGGGAGAGGTGAGCAGTTCTTC.